Listed here is a single T cell receptor beta chain. The antigen is undetermined. The data belong to a study of CD8 T cells in Susac syndrome. Regarding the study as a whole: Peak Susac CD8+ clonal expansion was seen in TEMRA cells and active patients.

Reverse transcription of about 0.45 to 1 ug RNA was performed with random hexamers. From the immunoSEQ multiplex PCR reads, TCRdb called clonotypes with MiXCR, one entry per CDR3 protein. This table has approximately 80,000 distinct CDR3 sequences, roughly 94% appearing once. The CDR3 is 13 amino acids. V was trimmed by 5 bases and J by 11 bases, leaving 17 bases between them. Germline assignment: CDR1 MNHEY and CDR2 SVGEGT. This chain connects TRBV6-2 or TRBV6-3 to TRBJ2-3, with D uncertain. Sequenced input: CD8+ T cells from PBMCs. This receptor was obtained from a human donor with Susac syndrome. CDR3 region: CASSPGEIRGQYF. CDR3 sequence (DNA): TGTGCCAGCAGTCCCGGAGAGATAAGAGGGCAGTATTTT.